The next 25 T cell receptor beta chains were all read from a single sample in a study of blood T cell repertoires in COVID-19. Repertoires were generated with immunoSEQ multiplex PCR, while TCRdb's copy carries only in-frame clones and drops some. The sample has 160,000 or so clones; 70% to 90% are singletons. Sequenced material: PBMCs or T cells enriched from blood (not recorded which). Receptors originate from a man aged 35 to 55 who had recovered from COVID-19.

The chain carries TRBV28 and TRBJ1-1, with 7 bases that match TRBD1. CDR1 and CDR2 (germline): MDHEN, SYDVKM. This CDR3 spans 15 amino acids. J gave up 1 base and V 5 bases, and 7 bases lay outside the gene matches. The CDR3 DNA reads as TGTGCCAGCAGTCGAGGGGGCGCGGGGAACACTGAAGCTTTCTTT. It is translated as CASSRGGAGNTEAFF.

V and J are TRBV21-1 and TRBJ2-6; the DNA was not compared with TRBD2, the D call given in the table. TRBV21-1 has pseudogene status. The CDR3 length is 18 residues. CDR3 bases: TGTGCCAGCGGCTACACAAAGAGGAGGGCCTCTGGGGCCAACGTCCTGACTTTC. Its translation is CASGYTKRRASGANVLTF.

This chain connects TRBV30 to TRBJ1-2, with D tentatively TRBD1 (5 bases). Germline V gives CDR1 GTSNPN, CDR2 SVGIG (reference sequence). The CDR3 has 13 residues. The V and J ends lost 4 bases and 8 bases respectively, with 17 bases between them. The CDR3 here is CAWKGVSKGGYTF. The CDR3 DNA follows: TGTGCCTGGAAAGGGGTGTCTAAAGGCGGCTACACCTTC.

The J gene is TRBJ1-5, the V gene TRBV2, with 7 bases identical to TRBD1. The CDR3 is made up of 14 amino acids. CDR1 is SNHLY, CDR2 FYNNEI, per germline. J lost 6 bases, V lost 8 bases, and 10 bases had no gene match. The CDR3 DNA follows: TGTGCCAGCGGGGTGGACAGGCAAGCTCAGCCCCAGCATTTT. Protein: CASGVDRQAQPQHF.

This clone was seen a single time. The J gene is TRBJ2-5, the V gene TRBV12-5; 12 bases agree with TRBD2. Trimming took 4 bases from V and 2 from J; bases not matched to a gene: 8. The CDR3 is made up of 17 amino acids. Germline CDR1 is LGHNT and CDR2 is FRNRAP. The chain's CDR3 is CASGSGLAGLLQETQYF. The CDR3 nucleotides are TGTGCTAGTGGTTCAGGACTAGCGGGGTTATTACAAGAGACCCAGTACTTC. Supplemented by reference TRBV12-5 and TRBJ2-5, the full variable domain reads DARVTQTPRHKVTEMGQEVTMRCQPILGHNTVFWYRQTMMQGLELLAYFRNRAPLDDSGMPKDRFSAEMPDATLATLKIQPSEPRDSAVYFCASGSGLAGLLQETQYFGPGTRLLVL.

In its sample, this clone was seen once. The chain carries TRBV11-2 and TRBJ1-1, with 11 bases aligning to TRBD1. The CDR3 runs to 17 residues. Losses at the gene ends were 4 bases for V and 1 base for J; bases not matched to a gene: 8. Germline V gives CDR1 SGHAT, CDR2 FQNNGV. The CDR3, as DNA: TGTGCCAGCAGCTATGAGGACAGGGGGCGACGGAACACTGAAGCTTTCTTT. Its translation is CASSYEDRGRRNTEAFF. Filled out from reference TRBV11-2 and TRBJ1-1, the complete variable domain reads EAGVAQSPRYKIIEKRQSVAFWCNPISGHATLYWYQQILGQGPKLLIQFQNNGVVDDSQLPKDRFSAERLKGVDSTLKIQPAKLEDSAVYLCASSYEDRGRRNTEAFFGQGTRLTVV.

The chain carries TRBV6-6 and TRBJ1-2, with a weak D call TRBD1 (6 bases). The germline CDR1 and CDR2 sequences are MNHNY and SVGAGI (reference sequence). The V and J ends lost 0 bases and 4 bases respectively, with 12 bases between them. This CDR3 has 15 amino acids. The CDR3 reads CASSYSGAFGYGYTF. The CDR3 region has the DNA TGTGCCAGCAGTTACTCGGGGGCGTTTGGCTATGGCTACACCTTC.

The V call is TRBV7-9, the J call TRBJ2-5; 9 bases agree with TRBD2. The length of the CDR3 is 16 residues. The germline CDR1 and CDR2 sequences are SEHNR and FQNEAQ (reference sequence). Unmatched junction bases numbered 7, after V lost 1 base and J lost 4 bases. CDR3 DNA: TGTGCCAGCAGCTTAGGGGGACTAGCCATTAGAGAGACCCAGTACTTC. It yields the protein CASSLGGLAIRETQYF.

This clone was observed a handful of times. The chain has TRBV6-5 and TRBJ1-6, with D hard to call. Germline lookup yields CDR1 MNHEY and CDR2 SVGAGI. V shed 7 bases and J shed 3 bases, with 10 bases lying between them. The CDR3 totals 14 residues. The CDR3 coding sequence is TGTGCCAGCACAACAGAAAACTATAATTCACCCCTCCACTTT. Its translation is CASTTENYNSPLHF.

The gene calls are TRBV11-1 and TRBJ2-3, with D possibly being TRBD2 (6 bases). The CDR3 length is 14 residues. The V end was cut by 3 bases, the J end by 1 base, with 8 bases between. Germline V gene lookup returns CDR1 SGHAT and CDR2 FQDESV (reference sequence). This CDR3 is CASSFLAGTDTQYF. CDR3 sequence (DNA): TGTGCCAGCAGCTTCTTAGCGGGCACAGATACGCAGTATTTT.

The V and J genes are TRBV18 and TRBJ1-1; D is unclear. Germline lookup yields CDR1 KGHSH and CDR2 LQKENI. CDR3 length equals 12 residues. V was cut by 6 bases and J by 5 bases, with 10 bases left in between. This chain's CDR3 is CASSPAATEAFF. Written as DNA, the CDR3 is TGTGCCAGCTCCCCTGCAGCGACTGAAGCTTTCTTT.

This chain uses TRBV3-1 (or the pseudogene TRBV3-2) with TRBJ1-2; no reliable D call. The CDR3 runs to 15 residues. Per germline, CDR1 LGHDT and CDR2 YNNKEL (reference sequence). The V end was cut by 4 bases, the J end by 1 base, with 13 bases between. CDR3 bases: TGTGCCAGCAGCCCCCGGGCCGGGGATAACTATGGCTACACCTTC. As protein: CASSPRAGDNYGYTF.

The chain carries TRBV5-6 and TRBJ2-1; 8 bases map to TRBD2. The junction had 4 bases not matched to a gene; V was cut back by 2 bases and J by 3 bases. The CDR3 length is 15 residues. Germline CDR1 reads SGHDT; CDR2 reads YYEEEE. DNA of the CDR3: TGTGCCAGCAGCTTTGGACTAGCCAACTACAATGAGCAGTTCTTC. Amino acids: CASSFGLANYNEQFF.

The rearrangement links TRBV10-3 to TRBJ2-1; D is perhaps TRBD1 (6 bases). The CDR3 covers 13 residues. CDR1 is ENHRY, CDR2 SYGVKD, per germline. Deletions cut 10 bases from V and 2 bases from J, with 12 bases between. This CDR3 reads CATRDTPYNEQFF. The CDR3 nucleotides read TGTGCCACCCGGGACACCCCCTACAATGAGCAGTTCTTC.

The J gene is TRBJ2-7, the V gene TRBV11-1; D is uncertain. Looked up from germline, CDR1 is SGHAT and CDR2 is FQDESV (reference sequence). CDR3 length: 15 residues. V lost 1 base and J 2 bases, leaving 12 bases between the germline ends. The CDR3 nucleotides are TGTGCCAGCAGCTTAGATGGCGCCGAGGCCTACGAGCAGTACTTC. This translates into CASSLDGAEAYEQYF.

This chain uses TRBV11-2 with TRBJ1-2; 8 positions agree with TRBD1. The CDR3 extends over 13 amino acids. Germline CDR1 reads SGHAT; CDR2 reads FQNNGV. After removal of 5 bases from V and 7 bases from J, the junction contained 6 bases not matched to a gene. The DNA for the CDR3 is TGTGCCAGCAGCCGGGACAGGTCCTTTGGCTACACCTTC. This codes for CASSRDRSFGYTF.

This chain uses TRBV3-1 (or the pseudogene TRBV3-2) with TRBJ2-3; D is undetermined. Germline CDR1 reads LGHDT; CDR2 reads YNNKEL (reference sequence). This CDR3 has 11 amino acids. Trimming cost V 2 bases and J 6 bases, with 3 bases left between them. The CDR3 DNA sequence: TGTGCCAGCAGCCAACAGGATACGCAGTATTTT. Translation gives CASSQQDTQYF.

The chain is built from TRBV5-1 and TRBJ2-5; 14 bases are a match to TRBD2. The CDR3 is 20 residues long. CDR1 is SGHRS and CDR2 is YFSETQ in the germline V gene. The J segment lost 5 bases and the V segment lost 3 bases, leaving 18 bases of the junction unmatched. CDR3 residues: CASSSRSGLAGVVRTETQYF. In DNA form, the CDR3 reads TGCGCCAGCAGCTCTCGATCGGGACTAGCGGGGGTAGTGAGAACGGAGACCCAGTACTTC.

This chain connects TRBV6-5 to TRBJ1-5; TRBD1 matches at 11 bases. V dropped 4 bases and J dropped 4; count of bases not matched to a gene: 6. This CDR3 contains 16 residues. Germline V gives CDR1 MNHEY, CDR2 SVGAGI. The DNA for the CDR3 is TGTGCCAGCAGTTTACGGACAGGGGGCGGTAATCAGCCCCAGCATTTT. Translating it yields CASSLRTGGGNQPQHF.

V gene TRBV18 combines with J gene TRBJ1-2, with a tentative D call TRBD1 (6 bases). The germline V gene encodes CDR1 KGHSH and CDR2 LQKENI. Between the trimmed V and J ends, which lost 2 bases and 3 bases, there was a span of 13 bases. The CDR3 runs to 15 residues. The CDR3, as DNA: TGTGCCAGCTCACCAGGAGTGGGGGCCGACTATGGCTACACCTTC. This gives the protein CASSPGVGADYGYTF.

The chain is built from TRBV10-3 and TRBJ1-5, with TRBD1 identical over 10 bases. This CDR3 is 15 amino acids long. With V trimmed by 10 bases and J by 6 bases, 12 bases remained unmatched. Germline V CDR1 and CDR2: ENHRY, SYGVKD. For the CDR3, the DNA is TGTGCCACCGGACAGGGGGAGGAAGACGGTCAGCCCCAGCATTTT. This sequence encodes CATGQGEEDGQPQHF.

This rearrangement joins TRBV7-6 to TRBJ2-7, with TRBD2 identical over 7 bases. CDR1 SGHVS and CDR2 FNYEAQ come from the germline V gene. The trim removed 4 bases at V and 1 base at J, leaving 7 bases unmatched. This CDR3 is built from 15 residues. The CDR3 protein is CASSSGLDSSYEQYV. CDR3 bases: TGTGCCAGCAGCTCAGGACTAGATTCTTCCTACGAGCAGTACGTC.

This clone turned up a few times. This chain joins TRBV10-3 and TRBJ2-7; tentative D call: TRBD1 (6 bases). The germline gives CDR1 ENHRY, CDR2 SYGVKD. There are 13 residues in the CDR3. V shed 10 bases and J shed 0 bases, with 13 bases lying between them. CDR3 nucleotides: TGTGCCACCGAGGACAGCAGCTCCTACGAGCAGTACGTC. It translates to CATEDSSSYEQYV.

The chain links TRBV2 to TRBJ2-7; 7 bases are a match to TRBD1. V dropped 6 bases and J dropped 4; count of bases not matched to a gene: 6. CDR3 length: 13 amino acids. Germline values: CDR1 SNHLY, CDR2 FYNNEI. The CDR3 DNA is TGTGCCAGCAGCCGGGACAGAAAGTACGAGCAGTACGTC. The encoded protein is CASSRDRKYEQYV.

To note about this clone: Different DNA sequences within this sample yield the same CDR3. The V gene is TRBV6-4, the J gene TRBJ2-3; possibly TRBD1 for D (6 bases). Germline V gene data show CDR1 as MRHNA and CDR2 as SNTAGT. The CDR3 totals 15 residues. Trimming cost V 0 bases and J 1 base, with 8 bases left between them. As DNA, the CDR3 is TGTGCCAGCAGTGACTCGTCAGGGGGCACAGATACGCAGTATTTT. Protein: CASSDSSGGTDTQYF.